This T cell receptor beta chain was identified during a study of T cell responses to AZD1222 COVID-19 vaccine. Generated by immunoSEQ multiplex PCR, the TCRdb table keeps only in-frame clones and is missing some. Found here are roughly 120,000 clones, about 92% of them singletons; the top ten hold about 3%. This CDR3 has 20 residues. The junction had 11 bases not matched to a gene; V was cut back by 3 bases and J by 0 bases. From germline, CDR1 is MNHEY and CDR2 SMNVEV (reference sequence). The clonotype was recovered from an adult in good health. This chain links TRBV27 with TRBJ1-6; 10 bases match TRBD1. The sample consisted of peripheral blood, taken on day 0 of AZD1222 vaccination. In DNA form, the CDR3 reads TGTGCCAGCAGTTTGGGGGACAGGGGTTTTATGAGCTCCTATAATTCACCCCTCCACTTT. This translates into CASSLGDRGFMSSYNSPLHF.